The entry below gives a single T cell receptor beta chain sequence along with its context. Repertoires were generated with immunoSEQ multiplex PCR, while TCRdb's copy carries only in-frame clones and drops some. The sample lists about 240,000 clones; 84% were seen once. This entry belongs to a study of Tregs in tolerant kidney transplant recipients. The trim removed 5 bases at V and 4 bases at J, leaving 8 bases unmatched. CDR1 is SGHRS and CDR2 is YFSETQ in the germline V gene. The CDR3 is 16 residues long. The receptor comes from a human donor in good health. Sample: CD4+ T cells from blood. The chain carries TRBV5-1 and TRBJ2-3, with TRBD2 matching 12 bases. The CDR3 reads CASRTRLAGAPDTQYF. Written as DNA, the CDR3 is TGCGCCAGCAGAACACGACTAGCGGGGGCCCCAGATACGCAGTATTTT.